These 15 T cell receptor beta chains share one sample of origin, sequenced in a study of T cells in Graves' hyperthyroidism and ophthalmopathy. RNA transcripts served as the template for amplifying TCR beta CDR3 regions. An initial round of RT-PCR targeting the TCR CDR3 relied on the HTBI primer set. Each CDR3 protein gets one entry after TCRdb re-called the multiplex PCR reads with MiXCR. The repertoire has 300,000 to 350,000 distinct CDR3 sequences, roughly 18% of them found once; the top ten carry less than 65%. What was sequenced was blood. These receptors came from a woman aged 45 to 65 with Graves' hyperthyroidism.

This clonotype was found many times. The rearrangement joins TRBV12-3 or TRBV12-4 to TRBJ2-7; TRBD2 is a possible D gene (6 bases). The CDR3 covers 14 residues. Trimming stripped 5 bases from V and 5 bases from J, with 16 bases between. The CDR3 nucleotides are TGTGCCAGCAGTGATCGACCCGGGAGCCACGAGCAGTACGTC. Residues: CASSDRPGSHEQYV.

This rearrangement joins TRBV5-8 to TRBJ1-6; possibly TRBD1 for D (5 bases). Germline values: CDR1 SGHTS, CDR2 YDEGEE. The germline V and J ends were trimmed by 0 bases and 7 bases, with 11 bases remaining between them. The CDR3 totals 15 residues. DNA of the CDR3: TGTGCCAGCAGCTTGGGTATGGAGGGGAATTCACCCCTCCACTTT. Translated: CASSLGMEGNSPLHF.

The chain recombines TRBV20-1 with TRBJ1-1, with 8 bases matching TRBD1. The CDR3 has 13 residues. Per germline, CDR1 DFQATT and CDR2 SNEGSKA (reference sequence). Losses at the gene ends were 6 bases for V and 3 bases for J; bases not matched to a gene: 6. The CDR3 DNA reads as TGCAGTGCCACCAGGGGGCGGGACACTGAAGCTTTCTTT. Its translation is CSATRGRDTEAFF.

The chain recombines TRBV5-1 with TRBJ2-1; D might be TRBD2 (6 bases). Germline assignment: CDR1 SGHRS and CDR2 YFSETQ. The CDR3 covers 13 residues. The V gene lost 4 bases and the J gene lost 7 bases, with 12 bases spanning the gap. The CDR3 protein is CASSDRLVNEQFF. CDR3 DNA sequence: TGCGCCAGCAGCGATAGACTAGTAAATGAGCAGTTCTTC.

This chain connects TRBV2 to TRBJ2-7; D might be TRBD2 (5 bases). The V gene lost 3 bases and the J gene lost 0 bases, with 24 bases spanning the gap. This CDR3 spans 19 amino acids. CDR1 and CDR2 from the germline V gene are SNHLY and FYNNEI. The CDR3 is CASSEGFPAWGVSSYEQYF. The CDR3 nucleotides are TGTGCCAGCAGTGAGGGCTTCCCCGCTTGGGGAGTGAGCTCCTACGAGCAGTACTTC.

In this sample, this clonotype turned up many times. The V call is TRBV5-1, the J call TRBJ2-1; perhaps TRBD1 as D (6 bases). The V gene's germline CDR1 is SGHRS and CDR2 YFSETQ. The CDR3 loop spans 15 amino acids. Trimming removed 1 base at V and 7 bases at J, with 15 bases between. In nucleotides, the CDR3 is TGCGCCAGCAGCTTGATCGGGACACATGGTAATGAGCAGTTCTTC. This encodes CASSLIGTHGNEQFF.

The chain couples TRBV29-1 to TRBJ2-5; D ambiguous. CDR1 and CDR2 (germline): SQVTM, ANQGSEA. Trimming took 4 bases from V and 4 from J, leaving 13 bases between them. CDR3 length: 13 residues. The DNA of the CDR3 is TGCAGCGTTGGGGGTTTTAGGCCAGAGACCCAGTACTTC. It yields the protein CSVGGFRPETQYF.

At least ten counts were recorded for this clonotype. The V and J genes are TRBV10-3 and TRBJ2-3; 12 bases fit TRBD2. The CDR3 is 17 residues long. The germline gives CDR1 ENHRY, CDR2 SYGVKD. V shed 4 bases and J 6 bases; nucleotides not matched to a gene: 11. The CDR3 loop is CAISGTSGASLTDTQYF. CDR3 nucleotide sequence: TGTGCCATCAGTGGGACTAGCGGGGCGTCCCTGACCGATACGCAGTATTTT.

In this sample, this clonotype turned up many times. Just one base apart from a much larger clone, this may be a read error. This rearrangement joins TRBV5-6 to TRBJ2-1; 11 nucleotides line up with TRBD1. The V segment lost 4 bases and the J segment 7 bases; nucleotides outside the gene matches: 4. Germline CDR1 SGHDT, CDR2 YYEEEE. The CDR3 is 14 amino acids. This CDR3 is CASSLGQGANEQFF. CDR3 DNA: TGTGCCAGCAGCCTCGGACAGGGGGCGAATGAGCAGTTCTTC.

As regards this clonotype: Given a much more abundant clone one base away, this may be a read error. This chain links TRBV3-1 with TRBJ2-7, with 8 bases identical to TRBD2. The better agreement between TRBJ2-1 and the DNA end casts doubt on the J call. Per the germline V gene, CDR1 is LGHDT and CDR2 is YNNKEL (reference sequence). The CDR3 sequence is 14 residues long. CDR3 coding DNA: TGTGCCAGCAGCCAATTCGGGGGGGACTACGAGCAGTTCTTC. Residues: CASSQFGGDYEQFF.

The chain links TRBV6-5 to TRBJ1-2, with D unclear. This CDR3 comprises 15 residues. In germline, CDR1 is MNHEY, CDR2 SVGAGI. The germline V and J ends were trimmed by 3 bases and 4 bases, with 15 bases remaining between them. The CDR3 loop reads CASSYGSGTPYGYTF. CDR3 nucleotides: TGTGCCAGCAGTTATGGGTCGGGCACCCCCTATGGCTACACCTTC.

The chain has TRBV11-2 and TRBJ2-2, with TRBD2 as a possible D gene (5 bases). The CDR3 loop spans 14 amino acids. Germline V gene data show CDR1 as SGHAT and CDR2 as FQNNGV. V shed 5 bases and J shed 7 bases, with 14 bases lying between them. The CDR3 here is CASSPSTEGGELFF. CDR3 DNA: TGTGCCAGCAGCCCTAGCACCGAAGGCGGGGAGCTGTTTTTT.

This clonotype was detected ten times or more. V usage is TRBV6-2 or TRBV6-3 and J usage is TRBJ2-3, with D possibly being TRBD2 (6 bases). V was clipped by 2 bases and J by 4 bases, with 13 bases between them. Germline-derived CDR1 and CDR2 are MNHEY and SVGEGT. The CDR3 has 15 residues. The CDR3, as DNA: TGTGCCAGCAGTTACGGAGCGGGCGACCCAGATACGCAGTATTTT. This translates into CASSYGAGDPDTQYF.

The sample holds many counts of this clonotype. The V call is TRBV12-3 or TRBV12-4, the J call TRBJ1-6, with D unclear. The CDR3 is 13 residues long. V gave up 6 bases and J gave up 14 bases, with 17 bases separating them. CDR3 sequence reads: CASRPRFHRTLHF. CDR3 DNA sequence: TGTGCCAGCAGACCCCGGTTCCACCGTACCCTCCACTTT.

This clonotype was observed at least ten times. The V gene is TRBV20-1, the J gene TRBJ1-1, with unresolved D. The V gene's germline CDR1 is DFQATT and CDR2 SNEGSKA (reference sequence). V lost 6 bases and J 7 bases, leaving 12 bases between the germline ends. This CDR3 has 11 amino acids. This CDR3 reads CSAPKGGEAFF. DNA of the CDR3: TGCAGTGCCCCTAAGGGTGGTGAAGCTTTCTTT.